This is a list of T cell receptor beta chains from one sample in a study of OX40 agonist ivuxolimab in advanced cancers. Sequencing was performed with immunoSEQ multiplex PCR; in TCRdb, only in-frame clones are kept and a portion is missing. The repertoire includes around 100,000 clones, 85% to 90% of them detected once, and about 0.16% sits in the top ten. Sample: CD4+ or CD8+ T cells sorted from blood, taken in a trial of the OX40 agonist ivuxolimab. These TCRs come from an adult with an advanced solid tumor such as melanoma, head and neck, liver or kidney cancer. CDR3s include the opening cysteine and the closing phenylalanine or tryptophan. Fields, in order: V gene, J gene, CDR3 protein.

TRBV6-1,TRBJ2-1,CASSELAEQFF
TRBV6-5,TRBJ2-7,CASSYPEAPAEQYF
TRBV19,TRBJ2-2,CASSGPGLNPLAGELFF
TRBV10-3,TRBJ1-1,CATSKRDRGHTEAFF
TRBV30,TRBJ1-3,CAWSVGGWNTIYF
TRBV5-1,TRBJ1-6,CASSLVQSNSPLHF
TRBV29-1,TRBJ1-3,CSAKGLGSGNTIYF
TRBV7-3,TRBJ1-1,CASSLYQGNTEAFF
TRBV27,TRBJ2-2,CASQKQGLTGELFF
TRBV2,TRBJ2-3,CASRMGGAPSVTDTQYF
TRBV7-8,TRBJ2-5,CASSSHRALQETQYF
TRBV5-5,TRBJ1-2,CASSLGTGFYGYTF
TRBV9,TRBJ2-7,CASSEGPGSSYEQYF
TRBV6-6,TRBJ2-5,CASSYKAQETQYF
TRBV7-7,TRBJ1-1,CASSLRQGTEAFF
TRBV9,TRBJ2-5,CASSVGLVSGGSGGETQYF
TRBV5-1,TRBJ2-7,CASSRAAGSSYEQYF
TRBV6-1,TRBJ1-2,CASSPGGTGYTF
TRBV29-1,TRBJ2-7,CSVEEGGTYEQYF
TRBV30,TRBJ2-6,CAWSAGTGSSSGANVLTF
TRBV19,TRBJ2-2,CASSMATGRSTGELFF
TRBV5-1,TRBJ2-3,CASSLDYGETDTQYF
TRBV5-1,TRBJ1-1,CASSLGQVMNTEAFF
TRBV4-2,TRBJ2-5,CASSQTQRGGPETQYF
TRBV11-2,TRBJ2-1,CASSLDPRQGRNNEQFF
TRBV6-5,TRBJ1-6,CASSQGNSPLHF
TRBV12-5,TRBJ1-1,CASGPDRGTEAFF
TRBV5-8,TRBJ2-7,CASRARGTYEQYF
TRBV19,TRBJ1-1,CASTYEGRNTEAFF
TRBV6-5,TRBJ1-3,CASSSQDSSGNTIYF
TRBV7-3,TRBJ2-3,CASSWTGTSFPDTQYF
TRBV2,TRBJ1-1,CASSEASSGVGTEAFF
TRBV30,TRBJ2-1,CAWSSWGGGHNEQFF
TRBV27,TRBJ2-7,CASGMGDEQYF
TRBV29-1,TRBJ2-7,CTPRGLAGASSYEQYF
TRBV14,TRBJ2-5,CASSQSGVQETQYF
TRBV29-1,TRBJ1-1,CSVERGGTEAFF
TRBV5-1,TRBJ2-5,CASGSASGEETQYF
TRBV5-5,TRBJ1-4,CASSLGVGNEKLFF
TRBV15,TRBJ1-5,CATSRVGQGPQHF
TRBV27,TRBJ2-5,CASGRIATGEETQYF
TRBV28,TRBJ2-1,CASLSIGNEQFF
TRBV27,TRBJ2-1,CASNRRGLLSNEQFF
TRBV6-6,TRBJ2-5,CASSYSIETQYF
TRBV10-3,TRBJ1-4,CAISESRTTNEKLFF
TRBV18,TRBJ2-1,CASSRQGSYNEQFF
TRBV27,TRBJ2-1,CASSFQRGGEQFF
TRBV28,TRBJ2-7,CASTWRYEQYF
TRBV5-4,TRBJ2-1,CASSFLAGAPSSYNEQFF
TRBV25-1,TRBJ2-2,CASSSTSGRAVIGELFF
TRBV6-1,TRBJ2-7,CASSVLGYEQYF
TRBV5-4,TRBJ2-5,CASSWKGAETQYF
TRBV18,TRBJ1-3,CASSPQGVSGNTIYF